The sample holds a few counts of the clone carrying this T cell receptor (beta chain). Each CDR3 protein is one row after TCRdb ran MiXCR on the 5' RACE reads. The sample consists of roughly 96,000 distinct CDR3 sequences, almost 9% of them appearing once. This CDR3 is built from 14 residues. Germline loops: CDR1 MNHNS, CDR2 SASEGT. Losses at the gene ends were 7 bases for V and 8 bases for J; bases not matched to a gene: 10. The data were taken from a study of T cells after yellow fever vaccination. General study points: On re-exposure, the response was weaker but peaked faster, at day 5 versus 15. Of the clonotypes, a small share occurred in both CD4 and CD8 compartments. Abundant clonotypes from the bulk population could get into FACS-sorted repertoires as contaminants.

The receptor was isolated from a man between 18 and 29 years old who received the YFV17D yellow fever vaccine. The starting material was CD8+ T cells not binding an NS4B(214-222) dextramer, sorted from PBMCs, obtained less than 18 days after the first yellow fever vaccination. V usage is TRBV6-1 and J usage is TRBJ2-1; 8 bases match TRBD2. CDR3 nucleotide sequence: TGTGCCAGCACCATCCCGGGACTAGGGCATGAGCAGTTCTTC. Amino acids: CASTIPGLGHEQFF.